A selection of T cell receptor beta chains follows, all from one sample in a study of T cell repertoires in cytomegalovirus infection. These receptors' antigens are unknown. TCRdb called the reads again in MiXCR, with one record for every CDR3 protein. The sample lists around 900,000 distinct CDR3 sequences, more than 25% occurring once. Sequenced here: cultured CD8+ T cells from PBMCs, sampled from culture after CMV antigen stimulation. These receptors were obtained from a human donor in good health (CMV status not recorded). Some clones in this sample may be carry-over from other donors' samples. The CDR3 runs from the conserved cysteine through the conserved F or W. D genes are given only for firm matches. Clone size is shown for a subset of rows, as once, few, many or a class of expanded clone.

clone_size,v_call,d_call,j_call,cdr3_nt,cdr3_aa
NA,TRBV6-1,NA,TRBJ1-5,TGTGCCAGCAGAGAGGGAACCCAAATTTATAGCAATCAGCCCCAGCATTTT,CASREGTQIYSNQPQHF
few,TRBV6-5,NA,TRBJ2-5,TGTGCCAGCATGGCAAGCCAAGAGACCCAGTACTTC,CASMASQETQYF
NA,TRBV20-1,NA,TRBJ1-2,TGCAGTGCTCGGGGCCAGGCCCACTATGGCTACACCTTC,CSARGQAHYGYTF
few,TRBV7-8,TRBD2,TRBJ2-5,TGTGCCAGCAGCTTAGCGATCGTACTAGCGGAGACCCTCCAAGAGACCCAGTACTTC,CASSLAIVLAETLQETQYF
NA,TRBV19,TRBD1,TRBJ1-1,TGTGCCAGTAGTTACTGGGACAGCCGCACTGAAGCTTTCTTT,CASSYWDSRTEAFF
NA,TRBV6-1,NA,TRBJ1-6,TGTGCCAGCAGTGAACGGGGAGTGGCCCTCCACTTT,CASSERGVALHF
NA,TRBV7-9,NA,TRBJ1-1,TGTGCCAGCAGCCCGCAGGGTGAGACTGAAGCTTTCTTT,CASSPQGETEAFF
many,TRBV7-6,NA,TRBJ2-1,TGTGCCAGCAGCTTTAGCAGGGCCGGTCCGGAGCAGTTCTTC,CASSFSRAGPEQFF
NA,TRBV4-1,NA,TRBJ1-2,TGCGCCAGCAGCCAAGTCGAAGCCGGGGGCTATGGCTACACCTTC,CASSQVEAGGYGYTF
NA,TRBV27,NA,TRBJ1-2,TGTGCCAGCAGTTTATATAGACAGAACTATGGCTACACCTTC,CASSLYRQNYGYTF
NA,TRBV4-1,NA,TRBJ1-5,TGCGCCAGCAGCCTCCGACCGGGACTTAGCAATCAGCCCCAGCATTTT,CASSLRPGLSNQPQHF
NA,TRBV6-2/TRBV6-3,NA,TRBJ2-5,TGTGCCAGCAGGCCTCCGGGACCACTAGGCGAGACCCAGTACTTC,CASRPPGPLGETQYF
few,TRBV27,NA,TRBJ1-2,TGTGCCAGCAGCAAGGACACGACCTATGGCTACACCTTC,CASSKDTTYGYTF
few,TRBV7-9,TRBD2,TRBJ2-1,TGTGCCAGCAGCTTGACTAGCGGGCCTAGCTCCTACAATGAGCAGTTCTTC,CASSLTSGPSSYNEQFF
few,TRBV19,NA,TRBJ2-7,TGTGCCAGTAGTATTGGGGGGAACTACGAGCAGTACTTC,CASSIGGNYEQYF
NA,TRBV2,TRBD2,TRBJ2-1,TGTGCCAGTCCGGGACTAGCGGGGGGAAGGTATGAGCAGTTCTTC,CASPGLAGGRYEQFF
many,TRBV7-9,NA,TRBJ2-6,TGTGCCAGCAGCCTACAGAGCTCTGGGGCCAACGTCCTGACTTTC,CASSLQSSGANVLTF
NA,TRBV10-3,NA,TRBJ1-6,TGTGCCATCAGTGAGGACTTAGGGATTAATTCACCCCTCCACTTT,CAISEDLGINSPLHF
NA,TRBV13,NA,TRBJ1-3,TGTGCCAGCAGCCCCGGCGATGCTGGAAACACCATATATTTT,CASSPGDAGNTIYF
NA,TRBV27,TRBD2,TRBJ2-3,TGTGCCAGCAGTTTTCTAGCGGGGGCCTTAATAGATACGCAGTATTTT,CASSFLAGALIDTQYF
few,TRBV4-1,NA,TRBJ2-2,TGCGCCAGCAGCCAAGACTGGACTATCGTCGGGGAGCTGTTTTTT,CASSQDWTIVGELFF
many,TRBV7-6,NA,TRBJ2-1,TGTGCCAGCAGCCCCAGCTATTCACAGGACAATGAGCAGTTCTTC,CASSPSYSQDNEQFF
few,TRBV15,NA,TRBJ1-1,TGTGCCACCAGCAGAGATCCTGGGGCCACTGAAGCTTTCTTT,CATSRDPGATEAFF
few,TRBV7-9,TRBD1,TRBJ1-3,TGTGCCAGCAGCTTAGCAAGGACAGGAGAGACGGGAAACACCATATATTTT,CASSLARTGETGNTIYF
NA,TRBV25-1,NA,TRBJ1-1,TGTGCCAGCAGGGGGGAGGGGTTGAGGGAAGCTTTCTTT,CASRGEGLREAFF
few,TRBV7-9,NA,TRBJ1-6,TGTGCCAGCAGCCCAGAGGGGGGACCGGGACTGCCACCCCTCCACTTT,CASSPEGGPGLPPLHF
NA,TRBV7-9,NA,TRBJ1-2,TGTGCCAGCAGCACCGAGTGGGGCTACACCTTC,CASSTEWGYTF
many,TRBV7-2,TRBD1,TRBJ1-1,TGTGCCAGCAGCTACCGGGACAGCACTGAAGCTTTCTTT,CASSYRDSTEAFF
NA,TRBV4-3,NA,TRBJ1-5,TGCGCCAGCAGCACGTCCGTGGGCCTTAGCAATCAGCCCCAGCATTTT,CASSTSVGLSNQPQHF
NA,TRBV9,NA,TRBJ1-2,TGTGCCAGCAGCGTAGGCCATGGCTACACCTTC,CASSVGHGYTF
few,TRBV6-2/TRBV6-3,TRBD1,TRBJ1-6,TGTGCCAGCAGTTACTCCCACGGACAGGGGAGTCTTTCACCCCTCCACTTT,CASSYSHGQGSLSPLHF
NA,TRBV9,NA,TRBJ2-5,TGTGCCAGCGGAGCGAGAGAGACCCAGTACTTC,CASGARETQYF
many,TRBV7-8,NA,TRBJ2-2,TGTGCCAGCAGCACAATAGGACAGTGGAGGGTAGGGTTCACCGGGGAGCTGTTTTTT,CASSTIGQWRVGFTGELFF
NA,TRBV4-1,NA,TRBJ1-4,TGCGCCAGCAGCCAAGATTCAGAAAAACTGTTTTTT,CASSQDSEKLFF
NA,TRBV5-1,NA,TRBJ2-2,TGCGCCAGCTTGGGGCCGGAACGCACCGGGGAGCTGTTTTTT,CASLGPERTGELFF
few,TRBV6-5,NA,TRBJ1-5,TGTGCCAGCAGTTACTCGTTTGCAGCGCATCAGCCCCAGCATTTT,CASSYSFAAHQPQHF
NA,TRBV5-6,NA,TRBJ2-1,TGTGCCAGCAGAGACGACAGCAGCTCCTACAATGAGCAGTTCTTC,CASRDDSSSYNEQFF
few,TRBV19,TRBD1,TRBJ1-5,TGTGCCAGTCCTTGCCGGGACAGGGGCAATCAGCCCCAGCATTTT,CASPCRDRGNQPQHF
many,TRBV7-6,NA,TRBJ1-1,TGTGCCAGCAGCTTGATCAGAGGGAACACTGAAGCTTTCTTT,CASSLIRGNTEAFF
NA,TRBV6-2/TRBV6-3,TRBD1,TRBJ2-7,TGTGTCAGCTCAACGGGACAGGGTTACGAGCAGTACTTC,CVSSTGQGYEQYF
many,TRBV7-8,NA,TRBJ2-7,TGTGCCAGCAGCTTTACTAGCTCCTACGAGCAGTACTTC,CASSFTSSYEQYF
many,TRBV7-2,TRBD2,TRBJ2-5,TGTGCCAGCAGCTTACCCCTAGCGGGGGATAAAGAGACCCAGTACTTC,CASSLPLAGDKETQYF
many,TRBV7-2,NA,TRBJ2-2,TGTGCCAGCAGCTTAGGACGGGGTTGGACCGGGGAGCTGTTTTTT,CASSLGRGWTGELFF
NA,TRBV12-3/TRBV12-4,NA,TRBJ2-5,TGTGCCAGCAGTTCCTCAGGGGGGGGGCCGGAGACCCAGTACTTC,CASSSSGGGPETQYF
NA,TRBV3-1,TRBD2,TRBJ2-1,TGTGCCAGCAGCCCCCCCAGCGGGGGCACGGATGAGCAGTTCTTC,CASSPPSGGTDEQFF
NA,TRBV4-3,NA,TRBJ1-3,TGCGCCAGCAGCCAAGATGAGGACAGCAACTCTGGAAACACCATATATTTT,CASSQDEDSNSGNTIYF
NA,TRBV12-3/TRBV12-4,NA,TRBJ1-2,TGTGCCAGCAGTCCTCTCACAGGGAATGGCTACACCTTC,CASSPLTGNGYTF
few,TRBV5-5,TRBD1,TRBJ2-1,TGTGCCAGCATCCGGACAGGGAGTGGTAATGAGCAGTTCTTC,CASIRTGSGNEQFF
NA,TRBV7-6,NA,TRBJ2-4,TGTGCCAGCAGAAGGGACTCAGGGTCCCTAGCCAAAAACATTCAGTACTTC,CASRRDSGSLAKNIQYF
many,TRBV7-2,TRBD2,TRBJ2-3,TGTGCCAGCAGCTCGCTAGCGGGGGGGCTTTTAGATACGCAGTATTTT,CASSSLAGGLLDTQYF
few,TRBV6-6,NA,TRBJ2-2,TGTGCCAGCTCCCGATGGAACACCGGGGAGCTGTTTTTT,CASSRWNTGELFF
few,TRBV7-8,NA,TRBJ2-7,TGTGCCAGCAGCTTCCAGCGTACATCCTACGAGCAGTACTTC,CASSFQRTSYEQYF
NA,TRBV6-6,NA,TRBJ1-6,TGTGCCAGCTTCAGAGGGGGTCCGAATTCACCCCTCCACTTT,CASFRGGPNSPLHF
NA,TRBV27,TRBD1,TRBJ1-1,TGTGCCAGCAGTTTTGGACAGGGGAAAACTGAAGCTTTCTTT,CASSFGQGKTEAFF
few,TRBV4-1,NA,TRBJ2-7,TGCGCCAGCAGCCCCCAGGCCGGTGGCGGCTACGAGCAGTACTTC,CASSPQAGGGYEQYF
many,TRBV7-6,TRBD2,TRBJ2-1,TGTGCCAGCAGCTTATTAGCGGGGTACTCCTACAATGAGCAGTTCTTC,CASSLLAGYSYNEQFF
few,TRBV7-8,NA,TRBJ2-1,TGTGCCAGCAGCCCGATATCAGGAGATCAGTTCTTC,CASSPISGDQFF
few,TRBV7-9,NA,TRBJ1-1,TGTGCCAGCAGCCGAGAAACCGGGACAGAAGCTTTCTTT,CASSRETGTEAFF